The 4 T cell receptor beta chains reported below all come from one sample, sequenced in a study of shared clonotypes between healthy human individuals. TCRdb's copy holds only in-frame clones and misses some; the assay was immunoSEQ multiplex PCR. This table has approximately 720,000 clones, roughly 78% appearing once. Material: memory CD4+ T cells sorted from blood. Subset: CD45RA-negative fraction. Source of these receptors: a young woman in good health.

This chain links TRBV6-6 with TRBJ2-3; D possibly uses TRBD1 or TRBD2 (5 bases each). CDR1 is MNHNY and CDR2 is SVGAGI in the germline V gene (reference sequence). This CDR3 has 16 residues. With 6 bases removed from V and 0 bases from J, the gap between germline ends came to 16 bases. CDR3 amino acids: CASSPHMRGSTDTQYF. CDR3 in DNA: TGTGCCAGCAGCCCCCACATGAGGGGAAGCACAGATACGCAGTATTTT.

The chain joins TRBV18 to TRBJ1-2, with 12 bases lining up with TRBD1. The CDR3 is made up of 15 amino acids. V lost 2 bases and J lost 6; bases outside the gene matches: 4. Per germline, CDR1 KGHSH and CDR2 LQKENI. The CDR3 bases are TGTGCCAGCTCACCAGGGACAGGGGGCAACAATGGCTACACCTTC. Translated, it gives CASSPGTGGNNGYTF.

This chain joins TRBV28 and TRBJ2-3; maybe TRBD2 (6 bases). Per germline, CDR1 MDHEN and CDR2 SYDVKM. The CDR3 is 15 residues long. Trimming cost V 6 bases and J 5 bases, with 18 bases left between them. CDR3 protein: CASSSPAAGLDTQYF. DNA for the CDR3: TGTGCCAGCAGCTCCCCCGCAGCGGGTTTAGATACGCAGTATTTT.

This clone was observed a handful of times. The chain carries TRBV2 and TRBJ1-5, with 9 nucleotides matching TRBD1. This CDR3 comprises 14 residues. V was clipped by 6 bases and J by 7 bases; unmatched bases: 7. Germline V gene sequence: CDR1 SNHLY, CDR2 FYNNEI. The CDR3 DNA is TGTGCCAGCAGAGCCGACAGGGGGGGACAGCCCCAGCATTTT. This sequence encodes CASRADRGGQPQHF.